This T cell receptor beta chain originates from a study of shared T cell receptors in the human thymus. V lost 6 bases, J lost 3 bases, and 6 bases stayed unmatched. From germline, CDR1 is MDHEN and CDR2 SYDVKM. This CDR3 contains 14 residues. Assay: immunoSEQ multiplex PCR; the TCRdb copy retains only in-frame clones and omits some. Of hundreds of thousands of clones in the sample, approximately 85% are singletons; the top ten hold more than 0.008%. These records were also assigned to another study, of human thymus T cells. This second report adds: Related research described strongly overlapping thymic repertoires in unrelated people.

Sequencing was done on a sample of thymocytes. This rearrangement joins TRBV28 to TRBJ1-2, with 8 bases identical to TRBD1. This receptor was taken from a girl under three years old with a congenital heart defect. CDR3 nucleotides: TGTGCCAGCAGCCCCCCGACAGGGGACTATGGCTACACCTTC. Its translation: CASSPPTGDYGYTF.